Sequencing of this T cell receptor beta chain was carried out in a study of T cells of healthy individuals. Each CDR3 protein gets one entry after TCRdb re-called the 5' RACE reads with MiXCR. The sample consists of over 95,000 distinct CDR3 sequences, approximately 18% of them appearing once. The sequence came from a human donor in good health.

The CDR3 DNA follows: TGTGCCAGCAGCTTAGTCAGGGCAGAGGACTATGGCTACACCTTC. This encodes CASSLVRAEDYGYTF. The rearrangement uses TRBV7-6 and TRBJ1-2; possibly TRBD1 for D (5 bases). The CDR3 runs to 15 residues. Germline V CDR1 and CDR2: SGHVS, FNYEAQ. V was cut by 1 base and J by 3 bases, with 12 bases left in between.